The 22 T cell receptor beta chains below come from one sample, sequenced in a study of blood T cell repertoires in COVID-19. Clones were read by immunoSEQ multiplex PCR, and TCRdb kept only the in-frame ones, dropping some. The data show approximately 260,000 clones, approximately 88% seen once. Material for sequencing was peripheral blood. The source of these receptors is a man aged 50 to 60 with acute or convalescent COVID-19.

The chain carries TRBV5-1 and TRBJ2-1; TRBD2 agrees at 10 bases. Germline CDR1 reads SGHRS; CDR2 reads YFSETQ. V was pared by 0 bases and J by 5 bases, with 8 bases of the junction left unmatched. The length of the CDR3 is 17 residues. The CDR3 nucleotides are TGCGCCAGCAGCTTGGTTTTTGGGACTAGCGAGAACAATGAGCAGTTCTTC. Translation: CASSLVFGTSENNEQFF.

The chain uses TRBV9 and TRBJ2-3, with TRBD2 as a possible D gene (6 bases). V was shortened by 6 bases and J by 6 bases, with 20 bases between the two germline ends. Germline V gene data show CDR1 as SGDLS and CDR2 as YYNGEE. This CDR3 comprises 15 residues. The CDR3 DNA reads TGTGCCAGCACCGCCCAGGGTGCGGGGTTGGATACGCAGTATTTT. As protein: CASTAQGAGLDTQYF.

The genes are TRBV7-8 and TRBJ2-7; TRBD1 aligns across 11 bases. Per the germline V gene, CDR1 is SGHVS and CDR2 is FQNEAQ. The V gene end was trimmed by 4 bases and the J gene end by 7 bases; junction bases not matched to a gene: 9. The CDR3 totals 15 residues. The CDR3 nucleotides are TGTGCCAGCAGCTCCGGACAGGGGGCAACAGGAGAGCAGTACTTC. Translated: CASSSGQGATGEQYF.

V usage is TRBV12-5 and J usage is TRBJ1-1; no reliable D call. CDR3 length equals 16 residues. Germline V gives CDR1 LGHNT, CDR2 FRNRAP. The V end lost 0 bases, the J end lost 3 bases, and 14 bases lay between the germline ends. The CDR3 loop is CASGLVLSRTDTEAFF. As DNA, the CDR3 is TGTGCTAGTGGTTTGGTACTATCACGGACTGACACTGAAGCTTTCTTT.

The chain joins TRBV2 to TRBJ1-1; 9 nucleotides match TRBD1. From germline, CDR1 is SNHLY and CDR2 FYNNEI. This CDR3 is built from 13 residues. CDR3 sequence: CASTGGTHTEAFF. In nucleotides, the CDR3 is TGTGCTTCAACAGGGGGCACTCACACTGAAGCTTTCTTT.

V and J are TRBV7-3 and TRBJ2-7, with a possible D match to TRBD2 (6 bases). V gave up 5 bases and J gave up 9 bases, with 17 bases separating them. Per the germline V gene, CDR1 is SGHTA and CDR2 is FQGTGA. There are 13 residues in the CDR3. The CDR3 spells CASSADRGTGQYF. CDR3 nucleotide sequence: TGTGCCAGCAGCGCCGACCGGGGGACCGGGCAGTACTTC.

The CDR3 DNA sequence: TGTGCCAGCAGCTCGTCGGGGGGGCAGATCAATCAGCCCCAGCATTTT. Protein sequence: CASSSSGGQINQPQHF. The chain recombines TRBV7-6 with TRBJ1-5, with D possibly TRBD1 on 6 matching bases. This CDR3 is built from 16 residues. V shed 4 bases and J shed 3 bases, with 16 bases lying between them. Germline CDR1 and CDR2: SGHVS and FNYEAQ.

The chain combines TRBV27 with TRBJ2-7; tentatively, D is TRBD2 (5 bases). V was pared by 5 bases and J by 5 bases, with 16 bases between. The CDR3 loop spans 14 amino acids. The V gene's germline CDR1 is MNHEY and CDR2 SMNVEV (reference sequence). In DNA form, the CDR3 reads TGTGCCAGCAGTACACGGGGTCCGGGCGACGAGCAGTACTTC. Amino acid sequence: CASSTRGPGDEQYF.

The CDR3 region is CASSSDYANIQYF. CDR3 DNA sequence: TGTGCCAGCAGCTCCGACTATGCGAACATTCAGTACTTC. This sequence joins TRBV12-3 or TRBV12-4 and TRBJ2-4, with TRBD2 as a possible D gene (5 bases). Trimming stripped 6 bases from V and 7 bases from J, with 13 bases between. The CDR3 contains 13 residues.

The chain carries TRBV6-5 and TRBJ1-2, with TRBD1 identical over 9 bases. In germline, CDR1 is MNHEY, CDR2 SVGAGI. CDR3 size: 14 residues. Unmatched junction bases numbered 7, after V lost 6 bases and J lost 5 bases. The CDR3 DNA sequence: TGTGCCAGCAGACTACAGGGGGCAGGGTATGGCTACACCTTC. Protein product: CASRLQGAGYGYTF.

V and J are TRBV7-6 and TRBJ1-1; D is perhaps TRBD1 (6 bases). Germline values: CDR1 SGHVS, CDR2 FNYEAQ. Trimming removed 7 bases from V and 5 bases from J, with 17 bases in between. This CDR3 contains 14 residues. The CDR3, as DNA: TGTGCCAGCACCCCCAGAGAGGGGGGGACTGAAGCTTTCTTT. Residues: CASTPREGGTEAFF.

V gene TRBV12-5 combines with J gene TRBJ2-1; a possible D gene is TRBD2 (5 bases). The CDR3 is 14 residues long. V dropped 6 bases and J dropped 9 bases, with 18 bases sitting between them. Germline V gene sequence: CDR1 LGHNT, CDR2 FRNRAP. This CDR3 is CASGLDAPEGEQFF. As DNA, the CDR3 is TGTGCTAGTGGACTTGACGCCCCAGAGGGTGAGCAGTTCTTC.

The chain links TRBV27 to TRBJ2-7; tentative D call: TRBD1 (5 bases). The CDR3 has 14 amino acids. Between the trimmed V and J ends, which lost 3 bases and 2 bases, there was a span of 11 bases. Germline V gene lookup returns CDR1 MNHEY and CDR2 SMNVEV (reference sequence). CDR3 bases: TGTGCCAGCAGTTTTGTGGACACCACCTACGAGCAGTACTTC. It codes for CASSFVDTTYEQYF.

The rearrangement links TRBV19 to TRBJ2-5; tentatively, D is TRBD2 (5 bases). V was clipped by 9 bases and J by 0 bases, with 20 bases between them. The CDR3 loop spans 16 amino acids. Germline V gives CDR1 LNHDA, CDR2 SQIVND (reference sequence). The CDR3 sequence is CARPPGRGSYQETQYF. For the CDR3, the DNA is TGTGCCAGGCCCCCCGGTCGGGGATCGTACCAAGAGACCCAGTACTTC.

The rearrangement uses TRBV18 and TRBJ1-5, with 7 bases identical to TRBD1. Losses at the gene ends were 8 bases for V and 6 bases for J; bases not matched to a gene: 13. This CDR3 contains 15 residues. CDR1 and CDR2 from the germline V gene are KGHSH and LQKENI. CDR3: CASTTGTVGIQPQHF. DNA of the CDR3: TGTGCCAGCACCACCGGGACAGTGGGTATTCAGCCCCAGCATTTT. Full variable domain (missing parts from reference TRBV18 and TRBJ1-5): NAGVMQNPRHLVRRRGQEARLRCSPMKGHSHVYWYRQLPEEGLKFMVYLQKENIIDESGMPKERFSAEFPKEGPSILRIQQVVRGDSAAYFCASTTGTVGIQPQHFGDGTRLSIL.

The chain combines TRBV13 with TRBJ2-5; weak D call: TRBD2 (6 bases). V shed 4 bases and J shed 4 bases, with 13 bases lying between them. Germline V gene lookup returns CDR1 PRHDT and CDR2 FYEKMQ (reference sequence). CDR3 length equals 14 residues. The CDR3 coding sequence is TGTGCCAGCAGCTCCCGGGGGATGGGAGAGACCCAGTACTTC. Protein sequence: CASSSRGMGETQYF.

CDR3 region: CASSPRGGNQPQHF. The CDR3 nucleotides are TGTGCCAGCTCCCCAAGGGGGGGGAATCAGCCCCAGCATTTT. V and J are TRBV18 and TRBJ1-5; tentatively, D is TRBD1 (6 bases). The germline gives CDR1 KGHSH, CDR2 LQKENI. The CDR3 runs to 14 residues. The V gene lost 6 bases and the J gene lost 4 bases, with 13 bases spanning the gap.

This chain joins TRBV6-5 and TRBJ1-3; TRBD1 might be the D (5 bases). V was trimmed by 6 bases and J by 1 base, leaving 7 bases between them. This CDR3 is 13 amino acids long. The V gene's germline CDR1 is MNHEY and CDR2 SVGAGI. CDR3 nucleotide sequence: TGTGCCAGCAGCCGACAGTCTGGAAACACCATATATTTT. Translating gives CASSRQSGNTIYF.

The chain employs TRBV2 and TRBJ1-2; D may be TRBD1 (6 bases). The germline CDR1 and CDR2 sequences are SNHLY and FYNNEI. Trimming pared 7 bases from V and 13 bases from J, leaving 19 bases between. The CDR3 sequence is 12 residues long. For the CDR3, the DNA is TGTGCCAGCAACCTGGTCATTGTAGGGGGCACCTTC. It codes for CASNLVIVGGTF. Full variable domain (outside the CDR3, taken from reference TRBV2 and TRBJ1-2): EPEVTQTPSHQVTQMGQEVILRCVPISNHLYFYWYRQILGQKVEFLVSFYNNEISEKSEIFDDQFSVERPDGSNFTLKIRSTKLEDSAMYFCASNLVIVGGTFGSGTRLTVV.

The rearrangement links TRBV7-6 to TRBJ2-1, with 11 bases identical to TRBD2. V shed 3 bases and J 5 bases; nucleotides not matched to a gene: 6. CDR3 length: 16 residues. In germline, CDR1 is SGHVS, CDR2 FNYEAQ. Written as DNA, the CDR3 is TGTGCCAGCAGCTTGGTAGCGGGGGGGTATAACAATGAGCAGTTCTTC. Translation gives CASSLVAGGYNNEQFF.

This clone was recorded only once. The chain recombines TRBV10-3 with TRBJ2-7; D might be TRBD2 (5 bases). The CDR3 consists of 11 residues. Germline V gene data show CDR1 as ENHRY and CDR2 as SYGVKD. V was pared by 8 bases and J by 2 bases, with 7 bases between. CDR3 DNA: TGTGCCATCTCCGGGGCCTACGAGCAGTACTTC. Translating it yields CAISGAYEQYF.

Comments on this clone: The same CDR3 can be traced to other DNA sequences in this sample. V is TRBV30 and J is TRBJ1-2, with 8 bases that match TRBD1. Germline CDR1 reads GTSNPN; CDR2 reads SVGIG (reference sequence). V lost 4 bases to trimming and J lost 5 bases; unmatched junction nucleotides: 6. The length of the CDR3 is 13 residues. This CDR3 reads CAWNADREYGYTF. CDR3 nucleotides: TGTGCCTGGAATGCGGACAGGGAGTATGGCTACACCTTC.